The 2 T cell receptor beta chains below come from one sample, sequenced in a study of blood T cell repertoires in COVID-19. The method was immunoSEQ multiplex PCR; TCRdb's version includes in-frame clones alone and lacks a portion of them. This sample carries 150,000 to 200,000 clones, around nine tenths of them seen once, and the ten largest clones take less than 3.5%. What was sequenced was peripheral blood. These receptors came from a man aged 70 or older with acute or convalescent COVID-19.

The gene calls are TRBV7-7 and TRBJ2-2; D not certain. Between the trimmed V and J ends, which lost 2 bases and 1 base, there was a span of 5 bases. The CDR3 contains 14 residues. Germline V gene sequence: CDR1 SSHAT, CDR2 FNYEAQ (reference sequence). CDR3 DNA sequence: TGTGCCAGCAGCTTAAATATGAACACCGGGGAGCTGTTTTTT. Protein: CASSLNMNTGELFF.

The chain has TRBV6-5 and TRBJ2-7; tentatively, D is TRBD2 (5 bases). Trimming removed 5 bases from V and 9 bases from J, with 23 bases in between. The CDR3 length is 15 residues. CDR1 is MNHEY and CDR2 is SVGAGI in the germline V gene. This chain's CDR3 is CASSPQVTTHTLQYF. The CDR3 DNA sequence: TGTGCCAGCAGTCCCCAGGTGACTACCCATACGCTGCAGTACTTC.